The TCR beta chain under discussion was sequenced for a study of blood T cells in healthy people across ages. A note on this clonotype: Its antigen is undetermined.

A second PCR of roughly 7 to 11 cycles used a sample-barcoded 5' primer and a J-beta primer mix. All samples gave at least 2.5 million CDR3-containing paired-end reads. TCRdb re-called the 5' RACE reads with MiXCR, one entry per CDR3 protein. The sample has approximately 2,000,000 distinct CDR3 sequences, 35% to 50% seen once. General study findings and limits: The fall in TCR beta diversity per million T cells was roughly linear with age. The donors' CMV status was not determined, possibly confounding changes in expanded clonotypes.

From germline, CDR1 is LGHDT and CDR2 YNNKEL (reference sequence). The J segment lost 4 bases and the V segment lost 0 bases, leaving 5 bases of the junction unmatched. This CDR3 region has 15 residues. This TCR derives from a human donor in good health. Sequencing was carried out using blood. V and J are TRBV3-1 and TRBJ2-7, with 8 bases matching TRBD2. In DNA, the CDR3 is TGTGCCAGCAGCCAAGATCGGCGGGGGGTTTACGAGCAGTACTTC. Protein: CASSQDRRGVYEQYF.